At least ten counts were recorded for the clone carrying this T cell receptor (beta chain). The target antigen is unknown. The sample comes from a study of Graves' ophthalmopathy and Graves' hyperthyroidism. RNA transcripts served as template for amplifying TCR beta CDR3 sequences. First-round RT-PCR relied on HTBI primers, and a second-round multiplex PCR came next. One entry per CDR3 protein, called by TCRdb with MiXCR from the multiplex PCR reads. The table shows a few hundred thousand distinct CDR3 sequences, with 15% occurring only once. The length of the CDR3 is 15 residues. V dropped 4 bases and J dropped 4; count of bases not matched to a gene: 6. Germline CDR1 MNHNS, CDR2 SASEGT. Findings of the study overall: Ophthalmopathy and stable hyperthyroidism were discriminated by a 13-signature model, with about 90% sensitivity and around 81% specificity.

The PBMC fraction was derived from under 11 ml of fresh peripheral blood. Source material: peripheral blood. This sequence originates from a woman younger than 35 with stable Graves' hyperthyroidism. The chain joins TRBV6-1 to TRBJ2-5, with TRBD1 identical over 10 bases. The CDR3 region is CASSGLGTGVETQYF. CDR3 nucleotides: TGTGCCAGCAGTGGCCTCGGGACAGGGGTAGAGACCCAGTACTTC.